Shown below are 5 T cell receptor beta chains from a single sample sequenced in a study of post-analysis software for immune sequencing data. General study findings and limits: Patients had higher frequencies than controls of about 5 TRBV segments, including TRBV5-6, TRBV5-1 and TRBV20-1.

No antigens are known for them. Built from TCR beta cDNA, the libraries had unique molecular identifiers in them. TCRdb redid the calling of the PCR reads with MiXCR, one entry per CDR3 protein. The data contain hundreds of thousands of distinct CDR3 sequences, more than 30% of them singletons. Input material: blood. These receptors all come from a girl aged 2-9 years with multiple sclerosis.

This sequence joins TRBV20-1 and TRBJ2-5, with 9 bases identical to TRBD2. J lost 1 base, V lost 3 bases, and 3 bases had no gene match. The CDR3 is made up of 14 amino acids. Per germline, CDR1 DFQATT and CDR2 SNEGSKA (reference sequence). The CDR3: CSASRLAAQETQYF. The CDR3 region has the DNA TGCAGTGCTAGTCGACTAGCGGCCCAAGAGACCCAGTACTTC.

V gene TRBV27 combines with J gene TRBJ1-2; D might be TRBD1 (6 bases). V shed 6 bases and J shed 8 bases, with 19 bases lying between them. The CDR3 loop spans 14 amino acids. The germline CDR1 and CDR2 sequences are MNHEY and SMNVEV (reference sequence). In DNA, the CDR3 is TGTGCCAGCAGATCCCCGCAGGGGTCCCACGGCTACACCTTC. It specifies CASRSPQGSHGYTF.

The V gene is TRBV4-1, the J gene TRBJ2-1; D is possibly TRBD2 (6 bases). Deletions cut 1 base from V and 2 bases from J, with 15 bases between. CDR3 length: 17 amino acids. CDR1 and CDR2 (germline): MGHRA, YSYEKL. The CDR3 DNA is TGCGCCAGCAGCCAAGCAGCTCTAGCGAGACCCTACAATGAGCAGTTCTTC. This sequence encodes CASSQAALARPYNEQFF.

The J gene is TRBJ1-2, the V gene TRBV5-1, with D possibly TRBD1 on 5 matching bases. Deletions cut 0 bases from V and 4 bases from J, with 16 bases between. The V gene's germline CDR1 is SGHRS and CDR2 YFSETQ. The CDR3 has 16 amino acids. The DNA of the CDR3 is TGCGCCAGCAGCTTGGAGAGCCTCGGGACCTTCTATGGCTACACCTTC. The encoded protein is CASSLESLGTFYGYTF. Supplemented by reference TRBV5-1 and TRBJ1-2, the full variable domain reads KAGVTQTPRYLIKTRGQQVTLSCSPISGHRSVSWYQQTPGQGLQFLFEYFSETQRNKGNFPGRFSGRQFSNSRSEMNVSTLELGDSALYLCASSLESLGTFYGYTFGSGTRLTVV.

Note on this clonotype: The junction departs from the called germline gene at one end, perhaps through a read error. CDR3 sequence: CASSYVMDGDEPFF. The CDR3 DNA reads as TGTGCCAGCAGTTACGTCATGGACGGGGATGAGCCGTTCTTC. The V gene is TRBV6-5, the J gene TRBJ2-1; D might be TRBD2 (5 bases). This CDR3 is 14 amino acids long. CDR1 and CDR2 from the germline V gene are MNHEY and SVGAGI.